This TCR beta chain was recovered during a study of blood T cell repertoires in COVID-19. Study details: The samples span acute and convalescent COVID-19 from the United States, Italy and Spain. Sources were T cells, B-cell-depleted T cells, or PBMCs; the material itself was cDNA or gDNA.

This clone was counted once. TCRdb's copy holds only in-frame clones and misses some; the assay was immunoSEQ multiplex PCR. The table includes some 290,000 clones, roughly 86% detected once. Categorization into cohorts depended on clinical history that participants reported. The length of the CDR3 is 14 residues. V lost 2 bases, J lost 2 bases, and 7 bases lay in between. Per germline, CDR1 SGHNT and CDR2 YYREEE (reference sequence). V usage is TRBV5-4 and J usage is TRBJ2-2; tentative D call: TRBD2 (5 bases). The sequenced sample consisted of PBMCs or T cells enriched from blood (not recorded which). The TCR sequence derives from a woman aged 25 to 39 who had recovered from COVID-19. As DNA, the CDR3 is TGTGCCAGCAGCTTAGCGGTAAACACCGGGGAGCTGTTTTTT. Its protein product is CASSLAVNTGELFF.